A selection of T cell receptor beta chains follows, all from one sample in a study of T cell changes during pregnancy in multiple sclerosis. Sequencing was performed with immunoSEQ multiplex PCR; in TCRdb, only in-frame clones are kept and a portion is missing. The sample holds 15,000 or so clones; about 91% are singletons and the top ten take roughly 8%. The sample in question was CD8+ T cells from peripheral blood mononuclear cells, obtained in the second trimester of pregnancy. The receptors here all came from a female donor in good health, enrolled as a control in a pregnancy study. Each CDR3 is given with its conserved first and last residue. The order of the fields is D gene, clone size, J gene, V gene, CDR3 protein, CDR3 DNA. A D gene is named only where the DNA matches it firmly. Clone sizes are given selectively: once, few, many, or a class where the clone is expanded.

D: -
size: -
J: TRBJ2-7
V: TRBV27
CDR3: CASTAGAGTYEQYF
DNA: TGTGCCAGCACCGCTGGGGCAGGAACCTACGAGCAGTACTTC

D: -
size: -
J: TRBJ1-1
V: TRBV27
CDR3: CASSGARQLNLHTEAFF
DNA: TGTGCCAGCAGTGGGGCCCGACAGTTAAATCTCCACACTGAAGCTTTCTTT

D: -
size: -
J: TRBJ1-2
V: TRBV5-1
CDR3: CASSPRRHWGGDYGYTF
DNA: TGCGCCAGCAGCCCCCGCCGCCATTGGGGGGGGGACTATGGCTACACCTTC

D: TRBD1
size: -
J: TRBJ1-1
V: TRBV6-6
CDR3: CASSYSVGQGNTEAFF
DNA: TGTGCCAGCAGTTACTCGGTGGGACAGGGGAACACTGAAGCTTTCTTT

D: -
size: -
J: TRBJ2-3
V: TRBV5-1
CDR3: CASSLGADTQYF
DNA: TGCGCCAGCAGCTTGGGCGCAGATACGCAGTATTTT

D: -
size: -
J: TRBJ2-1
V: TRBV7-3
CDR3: CASSAFWRTTNNEQFF
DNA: TGTGCCAGCAGCGCATTTTGGAGGACTACCAACAATGAGCAGTTCTTC

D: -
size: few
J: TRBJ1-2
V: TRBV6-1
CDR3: CASSDGGGARGYTF
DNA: TGTGCCAGCAGTGATGGGGGAGGGGCTCGTGGCTACACCTTC

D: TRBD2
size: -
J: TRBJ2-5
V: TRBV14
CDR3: CASSRLAGWRETQYF
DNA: TGTGCCAGCAGCCGACTAGCGGGGTGGAGGGAGACCCAGTACTTC

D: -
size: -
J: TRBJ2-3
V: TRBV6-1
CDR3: CASSAGASTDTQYF
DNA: TGTGCCAGCAGTGCGGGAGCGTCCACAGATACGCAGTATTTT

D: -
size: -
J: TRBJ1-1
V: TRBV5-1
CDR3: CASTLGSTNTEAFF
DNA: TGCGCCAGCACCTTGGGGAGTACCAACACTGAAGCTTTCTTT

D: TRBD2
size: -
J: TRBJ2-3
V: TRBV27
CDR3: CASSLRGGRSTDTQYF
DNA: TGTGCCAGCAGTTTACGGGGCGGGAGGAGCACAGATACGCAGTATTTT

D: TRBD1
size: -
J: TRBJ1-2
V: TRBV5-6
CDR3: CASSLGRRTGYNYGYTF
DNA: TGTGCCAGCAGCTTGGGAAGACGGACAGGTTATAACTATGGCTACACCTTC

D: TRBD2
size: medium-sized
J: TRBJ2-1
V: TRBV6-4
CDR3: CASSDSSGGANEQFF
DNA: TGTGCCAGCAGTGACTCTAGCGGGGGGGCCAATGAGCAGTTCTTC

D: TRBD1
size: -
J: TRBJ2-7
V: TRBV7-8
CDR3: CASSLVGHRGGSEQYF
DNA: TGTGCCAGCAGCTTAGTTGGTCACAGGGGCGGTTCCGAGCAGTACTTC

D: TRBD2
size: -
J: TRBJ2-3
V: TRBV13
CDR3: CASSSRGGVGTDTQYF
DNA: TGTGCCAGCAGCTCGCGGGGGGGGGTGGGCACAGATACGCAGTATTTT

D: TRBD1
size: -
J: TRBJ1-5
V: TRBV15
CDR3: CATSREEGAVQPQHF
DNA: TGTGCCACCAGCAGAGAAGAGGGGGCAGTTCAGCCCCAGCATTTT

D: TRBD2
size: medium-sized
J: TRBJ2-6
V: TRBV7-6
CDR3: CASSLLPRGISGANVLTF
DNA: TGTGCCAGCAGCTTACTCCCGCGGGGGATCTCTGGGGCCAACGTCCTGACTTTC

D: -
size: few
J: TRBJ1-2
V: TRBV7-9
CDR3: CAINRLTYGYTF
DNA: TGTGCCATAAACAGGCTAACCTATGGCTACACCTTC

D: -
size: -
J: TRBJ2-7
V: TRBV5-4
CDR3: CASSLDEGVRSYEQYF
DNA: TGTGCCAGCAGCTTGGATGAGGGGGTTCGGTCCTACGAGCAGTACTTC

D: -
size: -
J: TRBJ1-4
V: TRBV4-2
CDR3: CASSQSTGANEKLFF
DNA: TGTGCCAGCAGCCAATCGACAGGCGCTAATGAAAAACTGTTTTTT

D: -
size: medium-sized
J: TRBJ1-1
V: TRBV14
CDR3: CASSPPGALYTEAFF
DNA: TGTGCCAGCAGCCCCCCAGGGGCACTCTACACTGAAGCTTTCTTT

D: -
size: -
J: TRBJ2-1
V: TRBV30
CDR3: CAWSPIGSEQFF
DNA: TGTGCCTGGAGTCCAATTGGGAGTGAGCAGTTCTTC

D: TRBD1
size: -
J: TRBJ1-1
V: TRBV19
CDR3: CASSIPPRQGWNTEAFF
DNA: TGTGCCAGTAGTATCCCCCCTCGACAGGGTTGGAACACTGAAGCTTTCTTT

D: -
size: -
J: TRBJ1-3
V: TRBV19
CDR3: CASRKKGTLGNTIYF
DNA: TGTGCCAGTAGAAAAAAGGGGACTCTAGGAAACACCATATATTTT

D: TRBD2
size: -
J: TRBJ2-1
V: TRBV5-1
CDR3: CASESRGTSGGYNEQFF
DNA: TGCGCCAGCGAGAGCAGAGGGACTAGCGGGGGATACAATGAGCAGTTCTTC